The rows below give T cell receptor beta chains drawn from one sample of a study of blood T cells in healthy people across ages. MiXCR, applied by TCRdb to the 5' RACE reads, yields one record per CDR3 protein. The sample carries about 690,000 distinct CDR3 sequences, 40% to 45% recorded once. The sample was blood. All receptors derive from a man at least 80 years old in good health. CDR3s include the opening cysteine and the closing phenylalanine or tryptophan. A D gene is named only where the DNA matches it firmly. Size is stated for part of the rows, as once, few or many counts, or as a class when the clone is expanded.

D gene: .; clone size: .; CDR3 length: 11; J gene: TRBJ1-2; V gene: TRBV29-1; CDR3 DNA: TGCAGCGTTGGAGTCAGCTTCGGCTACACCTTC; CDR3 protein: CSVGVSFGYTF
D gene: .; clone size: few; CDR3 length: 12; J gene: TRBJ2-3; V gene: TRBV5-1; CDR3 DNA: TGCGCCAGCAGTCGGCCGGGTAGAGAGCAGTATTTT; CDR3 protein: CASSRPGREQYF
D gene: TRBD1; clone size: few; CDR3 length: 14; J gene: TRBJ2-7; V gene: TRBV6-2/TRBV6-3; CDR3 DNA: TGTGCCAGCAGTTACGACAGGGCCGCCTACGAGCAGTACTTC; CDR3 protein: CASSYDRAAYEQYF
D gene: .; clone size: .; CDR3 length: 13; J gene: TRBJ1-2; V gene: TRBV20-1; CDR3 DNA: TGCAGTGCTAGAGATATCCAGGTCTATGGCTACACCTTC; CDR3 protein: CSARDIQVYGYTF
D gene: TRBD2; clone size: .; CDR3 length: 14; J gene: TRBJ2-5; V gene: TRBV7-8; CDR3 DNA: TGCGCCAGCAGCCCGATGACTAGCGTCGCCCAGCAGTACTTC; CDR3 protein: CASSPMTSVAQQYF
D gene: TRBD1; clone size: .; CDR3 length: 15; J gene: TRBJ1-4; V gene: TRBV14; CDR3 DNA: TGTGCCAGCAGCAAAGACAGGGGGCTAATCGGAAAACTGTTTTTT; CDR3 protein: CASSKDRGLIGKLFF
D gene: TRBD1; clone size: once; CDR3 length: 12; J gene: TRBJ2-3; V gene: TRBV5-1; CDR3 DNA: TGCGCCAGCAGCAACCCCGGGACAGGGAAGTATTTT; CDR3 protein: CASSNPGTGKYF
D gene: TRBD1; clone size: .; CDR3 length: 16; J gene: TRBJ1-4; V gene: TRBV28; CDR3 DNA: TGTGCCAGCAGTCCCCAGGGGGCCGGGGCTAATGAAAAACTGTTTTTT; CDR3 protein: CASSPQGAGANEKLFF
D gene: .; clone size: .; CDR3 length: 15; J gene: TRBJ1-5; V gene: TRBV3-1; CDR3 DNA: TGTGCCAGCAGCCAAGAGATGGGCAGTTATCAGCCCCAGCATTTT; CDR3 protein: CASSQEMGSYQPQHF
D gene: .; clone size: .; CDR3 length: 14; J gene: TRBJ2-3; V gene: TRBV11-2; CDR3 DNA: TGTGCCAGCAGCTTACGGTACGCAAGAGATACGCCGTATTTT; CDR3 protein: CASSLRYARDTPYF
D gene: TRBD1; clone size: .; CDR3 length: 14; J gene: TRBJ2-1; V gene: TRBV30; CDR3 DNA: TGTGCCTGGACCAGAGACAGGGTCGGCAATGAGCAGTTCTTC; CDR3 protein: CAWTRDRVGNEQFF
D gene: TRBD1; clone size: .; CDR3 length: 17; J gene: TRBJ2-6; V gene: TRBV6-2/TRBV6-3; CDR3 DNA: TGTGCCAGCAGGGCCGGGACAGGGGTAACTGGGGCCAACGTCCTGACTTTC; CDR3 protein: CASRAGTGVTGANVLTF
D gene: TRBD2; clone size: few; CDR3 length: 16; J gene: TRBJ2-2; V gene: TRBV6-5; CDR3 DNA: TGTGCCAGCCGGTCTTTAGCGGGAGCGCCCACCGGGGAGCTGTTTTTT; CDR3 protein: CASRSLAGAPTGELFF
D gene: .; clone size: .; CDR3 length: 16; J gene: TRBJ2-5; V gene: TRBV6-5; CDR3 DNA: TGTGCCAGCACCCCGGAGTTTGGGGGACTCCAAGAGACCCAGTACTTC; CDR3 protein: CASTPEFGGLQETQYF
D gene: .; clone size: .; CDR3 length: 15; J gene: TRBJ1-5; V gene: TRBV4-2; CDR3 DNA: TGTGCCAGCAGCCAAGAAGGATTCGGCAATCAGCCCCAGCATTTT; CDR3 protein: CASSQEGFGNQPQHF
D gene: .; clone size: .; CDR3 length: 17; J gene: TRBJ2-5; V gene: TRBV20-1; CDR3 DNA: TGCAGTGCTAGAGCCCCGGCGACGGGGGGCTACCAAGAGACCCAGTACTTC; CDR3 protein: CSARAPATGGYQETQYF
D gene: TRBD2; clone size: .; CDR3 length: 15; J gene: TRBJ2-1; V gene: TRBV9; CDR3 DNA: TGTGCCAGCAGCTCAGGGACTAGCGGGGTCAATGAGCAGTTCTTC; CDR3 protein: CASSSGTSGVNEQFF
D gene: .; clone size: once; CDR3 length: 14; J gene: TRBJ2-1; V gene: TRBV7-2; CDR3 DNA: TGTGCCAGCAGCTTAGGTCCTAGCCAGGGTGAGCAGGTCTTC; CDR3 protein: CASSLGPSQGEQVF
D gene: TRBD2; clone size: many; CDR3 length: 17; J gene: TRBJ2-1; V gene: TRBV27; CDR3 DNA: TGTGCCAGCAGTTTGCGACTAGCGGGGGGGCGGGCGAATGAGCAGTTCTTC; CDR3 protein: CASSLRLAGGRANEQFF
D gene: TRBD2; clone size: .; CDR3 length: 16; J gene: TRBJ2-7; V gene: TRBV2; CDR3 DNA: TGTGCCAGCAGTGAAGAGACTAGCGTCTATTCCTACGAGCAGTACTTC; CDR3 protein: CASSEETSVYSYEQYF
D gene: TRBD1; clone size: few; CDR3 length: 15; J gene: TRBJ1-4; V gene: TRBV7-2; CDR3 DNA: TGTGCCAGCAGCTCCTATCAGGGGGCTCAGGAAAAACTGTTTTTT; CDR3 protein: CASSSYQGAQEKLFF
D gene: .; clone size: few; CDR3 length: 11; J gene: TRBJ2-5; V gene: TRBV12-3/TRBV12-4; CDR3 DNA: TGTGCCAGCACCCATGGGGAGACCCAGTACTTC; CDR3 protein: CASTHGETQYF
D gene: .; clone size: many; CDR3 length: 16; J gene: TRBJ2-3; V gene: TRBV28; CDR3 DNA: TGTGCCAGCAGTCTACTAACTGACAGCCTGACAGATACGCAGTATTTT; CDR3 protein: CASSLLTDSLTDTQYF
D gene: TRBD2; clone size: .; CDR3 length: 17; J gene: TRBJ2-3; V gene: TRBV20-1; CDR3 DNA: TGCAGTGCTAGCCTTCTCAGCGGGGGGGCCTTAACAGATACGCAGTATTTT; CDR3 protein: CSASLLSGGALTDTQYF
D gene: TRBD2; clone size: many; CDR3 length: 13; J gene: TRBJ2-4; V gene: TRBV3-1; CDR3 DNA: TGTGCCAGCAGCCAAGGGCGGGGGGCTAGTCAGTACTTC; CDR3 protein: CASSQGRGASQYF
D gene: TRBD2; clone size: .; CDR3 length: 15; J gene: TRBJ2-1; V gene: TRBV6-4; CDR3 DNA: TGTGCCACTACCCTGACTAGCGGGGGGGTTGGTGAGCAGTTCTTC; CDR3 protein: CATTLTSGGVGEQFF
D gene: TRBD2; clone size: .; CDR3 length: 14; J gene: TRBJ2-1; V gene: TRBV7-3; CDR3 DNA: TGTGCCAGCAGCTTAATGCTAGCGGGGGGTGAGCAGTTCTTC; CDR3 protein: CASSLMLAGGEQFF
D gene: TRBD1; clone size: .; CDR3 length: 16; J gene: TRBJ1-2; V gene: TRBV6-6; CDR3 DNA: TGTGCCAGCAGTTACTCGGGACAGGGGGGACTCTATGGCTACACCTTC; CDR3 protein: CASSYSGQGGLYGYTF
D gene: .; clone size: many; CDR3 length: 14; J gene: TRBJ2-5; V gene: TRBV5-1; CDR3 DNA: TGCGCCAGCAGCCCTTCGGGGGTAGCGGAGACCCAGTACTTC; CDR3 protein: CASSPSGVAETQYF
D gene: .; clone size: few; CDR3 length: 16; J gene: TRBJ2-7; V gene: TRBV28; CDR3 DNA: TGTGCCAGCAGTCCCTATCTAGCGCGCCGTGCGTACGAGCAGTACTTC; CDR3 protein: CASSPYLARRAYEQYF
D gene: TRBD1; clone size: .; CDR3 length: 14; J gene: TRBJ2-7; V gene: TRBV7-9; CDR3 DNA: TGTGCCAGCACGGGGACAGGGTCGTTCGAGGAGCAGTACTTC; CDR3 protein: CASTGTGSFEEQYF
D gene: TRBD1; clone size: many; CDR3 length: 17; J gene: TRBJ2-7; V gene: TRBV6-2/TRBV6-3; CDR3 DNA: TGTGCCAGCAGTTACTCACTTTCGGGACAGGGGATCGGGGAGCAGTACTTC; CDR3 protein: CASSYSLSGQGIGEQYF
D gene: TRBD2; clone size: .; CDR3 length: 14; J gene: TRBJ2-7; V gene: TRBV12-3/TRBV12-4; CDR3 DNA: TGTGCCAGCAGCTTCACGGGAGGTCTCTACGAGCAGTACTTC; CDR3 protein: CASSFTGGLYEQYF
D gene: TRBD1; clone size: .; CDR3 length: 15; J gene: TRBJ2-5; V gene: TRBV14; CDR3 DNA: TGTGCCAGCAGCCCGACAGGGTTCTCCTACAATGAGCAGTACTTC; CDR3 protein: CASSPTGFSYNEQYF
D gene: .; clone size: .; CDR3 length: 14; J gene: TRBJ1-1; V gene: TRBV5-1; CDR3 DNA: TGCGCCAGCAGCGCCGACATATTGAACACTGAAGCTTTCTTT; CDR3 protein: CASSADILNTEAFF
D gene: .; clone size: few; CDR3 length: 15; J gene: TRBJ2-2; V gene: TRBV15; CDR3 DNA: TGTGCCACCAGCAGAGCTAAGACGGACACCGGGGAGCTGTTTTTT; CDR3 protein: CATSRAKTDTGELFF
D gene: .; clone size: few; CDR3 length: 13; J gene: TRBJ2-5; V gene: TRBV15; CDR3 DNA: TGTGCCACCAGCAGAGATAAGCACAATGAGCAGTACTTC; CDR3 protein: CATSRDKHNEQYF
D gene: TRBD1; clone size: .; CDR3 length: 15; J gene: TRBJ2-5; V gene: TRBV7-9; CDR3 DNA: TGTGCCAGCAGCAAGGGGGCCTACGAGCAAGAGACCCAGTACTTC; CDR3 protein: CASSKGAYEQETQYF
D gene: TRBD2; clone size: .; CDR3 length: 14; J gene: TRBJ2-7; V gene: TRBV7-9; CDR3 DNA: TGTGCCAGCAGCTTCGGGGGGGCCGACTACGAGCAGTACTTC; CDR3 protein: CASSFGGADYEQYF
D gene: .; clone size: .; CDR3 length: 14; J gene: TRBJ2-1; V gene: TRBV24-1; CDR3 DNA: TGTGCCACGGCCGTGGGGGGCTCCTACAATGAGCAGTTCTTC; CDR3 protein: CATAVGGSYNEQFF
D gene: .; clone size: few; CDR3 length: 14; J gene: TRBJ2-1; V gene: TRBV5-1; CDR3 DNA: TGCGCCAGCAGCAACGGACAGCTCGACAATGAGCAGTTCTTC; CDR3 protein: CASSNGQLDNEQFF
D gene: .; clone size: many; CDR3 length: 17; J gene: TRBJ2-3; V gene: TRBV7-9; CDR3 DNA: TGTGCCAGCAGCCACCACCCCCGGGACCCTTACACAGATACGCAGTATTTT; CDR3 protein: CASSHHPRDPYTDTQYF
D gene: .; clone size: .; CDR3 length: 19; J gene: TRBJ1-1; V gene: TRBV3-1; CDR3 DNA: TGTGCCAGCAGCCAAGACTTTAGGGCGGGAAGGGGTATGAACACTGAAGCTTTCTTT; CDR3 protein: CASSQDFRAGRGMNTEAFF
D gene: .; clone size: .; CDR3 length: 16; J gene: TRBJ1-4; V gene: TRBV5-5; CDR3 DNA: TGTGCCAGCAGTAAACAGGGTTATGGTACTAATGAAAAACTGTTTTTT; CDR3 protein: CASSKQGYGTNEKLFF
D gene: .; clone size: few; CDR3 length: 14; J gene: TRBJ2-4; V gene: TRBV10-3; CDR3 DNA: TGTGCCATCAGTCCAACTAGCGCCAAAAACATTCAGTACTTC; CDR3 protein: CAISPTSAKNIQYF
D gene: .; clone size: once; CDR3 length: 15; J gene: TRBJ2-3; V gene: TRBV6-2/TRBV6-3; CDR3 DNA: TGTGCCAGCAGTCCCCGACTCAGGGGTACAGATACGCAGTATTTT; CDR3 protein: CASSPRLRGTDTQYF
D gene: TRBD1; clone size: few; CDR3 length: 12; J gene: TRBJ2-7; V gene: TRBV2; CDR3 DNA: TGTGCCAGCAGGGAACAGGGGTACGAGCAGTACTTC; CDR3 protein: CASREQGYEQYF
D gene: TRBD2; clone size: .; CDR3 length: 15; J gene: TRBJ2-1; V gene: TRBV9; CDR3 DNA: TGTGCCAGCAGCGCGACTAGCGGGGTCTACAATGAGCAGTTCTTC; CDR3 protein: CASSATSGVYNEQFF
D gene: TRBD1; clone size: .; CDR3 length: 17; J gene: TRBJ2-5; V gene: TRBV4-3; CDR3 DNA: TGCGCCAGCAGCCAAGTCGTATCCGGGACAGGGGTTCGGGAGCAGTACTTC; CDR3 protein: CASSQVVSGTGVREQYF
D gene: TRBD1; clone size: .; CDR3 length: 22; J gene: TRBJ1-5; V gene: TRBV6-2/TRBV6-3; CDR3 DNA: TGTGCCAGCAGTTCTTTCGGCACCTACCCGGGACAGGGGGAATTGGGCAATCAGCCCCAGCATTTT; CDR3 protein: CASSSFGTYPGQGELGNQPQHF
D gene: TRBD1; clone size: few; CDR3 length: 15; J gene: TRBJ2-3; V gene: TRBV5-1; CDR3 DNA: TGTGCTAGCAGCTTCTCAGGGGGTCGCACAGATACGCAGTATTTT; CDR3 protein: CASSFSGGRTDTQYF
D gene: TRBD2; clone size: few; CDR3 length: 19; J gene: TRBJ2-3; V gene: TRBV4-3; CDR3 DNA: TGCGCCAGCAGCCAAGATCGGGGGGGCCGGGACACCTCCACAGATACGCAGTATTTT; CDR3 protein: CASSQDRGGRDTSTDTQYF
D gene: .; clone size: .; CDR3 length: 13; J gene: TRBJ2-7; V gene: TRBV20-1; CDR3 DNA: TGCAGTGCTGGCCTGGGCAGGGACTACGAGCAGTACTTC; CDR3 protein: CSAGLGRDYEQYF